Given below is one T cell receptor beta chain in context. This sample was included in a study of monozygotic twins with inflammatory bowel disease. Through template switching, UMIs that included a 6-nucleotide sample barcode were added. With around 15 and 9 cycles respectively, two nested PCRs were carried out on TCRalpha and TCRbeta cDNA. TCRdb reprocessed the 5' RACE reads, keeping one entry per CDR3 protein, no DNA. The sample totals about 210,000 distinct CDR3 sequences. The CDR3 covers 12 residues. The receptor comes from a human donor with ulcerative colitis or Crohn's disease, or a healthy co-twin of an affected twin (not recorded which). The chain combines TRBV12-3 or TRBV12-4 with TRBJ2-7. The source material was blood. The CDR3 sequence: CASSLRRYEQYF.